The 30 T cell receptor beta chains below all came from one sample that was sequenced in a study of blood T cell repertoires in COVID-19. Assay: immunoSEQ multiplex PCR; the TCRdb copy retains only in-frame clones and omits some. The sample yields around 160,000 clones, 70% to 90% seen once. Sequenced sample: peripheral blood. The receptors come from an older woman with COVID-19, enrolled during active disease.

This rearrangement joins TRBV2 to TRBJ1-4; D possibly corresponds to TRBD1 (5 bases). V shed 0 bases and J shed 8 bases, with 13 bases lying between them. CDR1 and CDR2 (germline): SNHLY, FYNNEI. This CDR3 contains 15 residues. The CDR3 is CASSEALREGEKLFF. The CDR3 DNA is TGTGCCAGCAGTGAAGCGCTCAGGGAGGGAGAAAAACTGTTTTTT.

The chain has TRBV6-1 and TRBJ2-1; a possible D gene is TRBD2 (7 bases). The V end was cut by 3 bases, the J end by 4 bases, with 13 bases between. The CDR3 consists of 15 residues. The germline CDR1 and CDR2 sequences are MNHNS and SASEGT. The CDR3: CASSDGGAPYNEQFF. In nucleotides, the CDR3 is TGTGCCAGCAGTGATGGGGGGGCCCCGTACAATGAGCAGTTCTTC.

V and J are TRBV11-1 and TRBJ1-2; 7 bases map to TRBD1. V shed 5 bases and J 8 bases; nucleotides not matched to a gene: 11. Per the germline V gene, CDR1 is SGHAT and CDR2 is FQDESV (reference sequence). The CDR3 spans 14 residues. The CDR3 loop is CASSLEQGYGGYTF. The CDR3, as DNA: TGTGCCAGCAGCCTCGAACAGGGGTATGGGGGCTACACCTTC.

This clone was detected once. The rearrangement joins TRBV7-8 to TRBJ1-1, with D possibly being TRBD1 (5 bases). Germline loops: CDR1 SGHVS, CDR2 FQNEAQ. The CDR3 is 16 amino acids. Trimming shortened V by 3 bases and J by 5 bases, and 19 bases separated the two germline ends. CDR3 in amino acids: CASSFGHAYASTEAFF. Here the CDR3 DNA reads TGTGCCAGCAGCTTCGGACACGCTTACGCCTCAACTGAAGCTTTCTTT.

The chain is built from TRBV18 and TRBJ1-2; D is undetermined. V was shortened by 6 bases and J by 3 bases, with 14 bases between the two germline ends. Germline lookup yields CDR1 KGHSH and CDR2 LQKENI. This CDR3 is 14 amino acids long. CDR3 nucleotide sequence: TGTGCCAGCTCGAGTGGGGAGCGAGACTATGGCTACACCTTC. Translation: CASSSGERDYGYTF.

The chain is built from TRBV15 and TRBJ1-6, with unresolved D. The CDR3 sequence is 15 residues long. The V and J ends lost 0 bases and 7 bases respectively, with 10 bases between them. The V gene's germline CDR1 is LNHNV and CDR2 YYDKDF (reference sequence). The CDR3 region has the DNA TGTGCCACCAGCAGAGATCGGGGATTGAATTCACCCCTCCACTTT. It codes for CATSRDRGLNSPLHF.

The chain links TRBV5-1 to TRBJ1-6; a possible D gene is TRBD1 (6 bases). Germline V gene sequence: CDR1 SGHRS, CDR2 YFSETQ. This CDR3 spans 15 amino acids. The V end was cut by 4 bases, the J end by 6 bases, with 14 bases between. This chain's CDR3 is CASSQAGVGNSPLHF. The CDR3 bases are TGCGCCAGCAGCCAAGCAGGGGTAGGTAATTCACCCCTCCACTTT.

This chain uses TRBV11-1 with TRBJ2-5, with D unclear. The CDR3 runs to 13 residues. The germline V gene encodes CDR1 SGHAT and CDR2 FQDESV (reference sequence). Trimming stripped 0 bases from V and 4 bases from J, with 6 bases between. The CDR3 bases are TGTGCCAGCAGCTTAGCGCTGCGAGAGACCCAGTACTTC. Translated: CASSLALRETQYF.

This chain connects TRBV7-6 to TRBJ2-1; TRBD2 matches at 9 bases. This CDR3 comprises 17 residues. CDR1 is SGHVS and CDR2 is FNYEAQ in the germline V gene. V lost 4 bases to trimming and J lost 6 bases; unmatched junction nucleotides: 13. The CDR3 is CASSSRRERGEFNEQFF. DNA of the CDR3: TGTGCCAGCAGCTCTCGGAGGGAGCGGGGGGAATTCAATGAGCAGTTCTTC.

CDR3: CSVLGQGAVDNEQFF. The CDR3 DNA sequence: TGCAGCGTTCTGGGACAGGGGGCTGTTGACAATGAGCAGTTCTTC. The chain employs TRBV29-1 and TRBJ2-1; the match to TRBD1 covers 12 bases. V shed 5 bases, J shed 5 bases, and the junction held 7 bases outside the gene matches. The CDR3 spans 15 residues. Per germline, CDR1 SQVTM and CDR2 ANQGSEA.

CDR3 sequence: CASTHNQEGYTF. The CDR3 DNA is TGTGCCAGCACCCATAACCAAGAGGGCTACACCTTC. The chain joins TRBV18 to TRBJ1-2; D is ambiguous. CDR1 and CDR2 from the germline V gene are KGHSH and LQKENI. Trimming removed 8 bases at V and 8 bases at J, with 15 bases between. The CDR3 spans 12 residues.

This clone appeared a single time. The CDR3 loop reads CATSRVDRGYTEAFF. CDR3 in DNA: TGTGCCACCAGCAGAGTTGACAGGGGTTACACTGAAGCTTTCTTT. The J gene is TRBJ1-1, the V gene TRBV15, with 8 bases identical to TRBD1. Germline V lookup: CDR1 LNHNV, CDR2 YYDKDF (reference sequence). This CDR3 has 15 residues. V lost 1 base to trimming and J lost 3 bases; unmatched junction nucleotides: 4.

With regard to this clone: An end of the junction differs from the germline gene, which may be a read error. The V gene is TRBV5-4, the J gene TRBJ1-1; D unclear. The CDR3 totals 11 residues. CDR1 SGHNT and CDR2 YYREEE come from the germline V gene (reference sequence). The DNA of the CDR3 is TGTGCCAGCAGTGTAAACAGTGAAGCTTTCTTT. Protein product: CASSVNSEAFF. Combining the CDR3 with reference TRBV5-4 and TRBJ1-1 gives the whole variable domain ETGVTQSPTHLIKTRGQQVTLRCSSQSGHNTVSWYQQALGQGPQFIFQYYREEENGRGNFPPRFSGLQFPNYSSELNVNALELDDSALYLCASSVNSEAFFGQGTRLTVV.

The chain carries TRBV29-1 and TRBJ2-5, with D unresolved. Trimming cost V 4 bases and J 6 bases, with 12 bases left between them. CDR1 is SQVTM, CDR2 ANQGSEA, per germline. This CDR3 has 12 residues. In DNA form, the CDR3 reads TGCAGCGTTGCGCATGAGGCCCAGACCCAGTACTTC. This sequence encodes CSVAHEAQTQYF.

The chain employs TRBV7-8 and TRBJ2-7; 11 bases are a match to TRBD2. The CDR3 is made up of 17 amino acids. The V segment lost 1 base and the J segment 2 bases; nucleotides outside the gene matches: 7. CDR1 is SGHVS and CDR2 is FQNEAQ in the germline V gene. Written as DNA, the CDR3 is TGTGCCAGCAGCTTAGTTAGACTAGCGGGGTCTCCCTACGAGCAGTACTTC. As protein: CASSLVRLAGSPYEQYF. The entire variable domain, with the rest obtained from reference TRBV7-8 and TRBJ2-7, is as follows: GAGVSQSPRYKVAKRGQDVALRCDPISGHVSLFWYQQALGQGPEFLTYFQNEAQLDKSGLPSDRFFAERPEGSVSTLKIQRTQQEDSAVYLCASSLVRLAGSPYEQYFGPGTRLTVT.

The chain recombines TRBV19 with TRBJ1-5; TRBD1 is a possible D gene (5 bases). CDR1 LNHDA and CDR2 SQIVND come from the germline V gene (reference sequence). Deletions cut 3 bases from V and 10 bases from J, with 10 bases between. The CDR3 loop spans 12 amino acids. CDR3 in amino acids: CASSIGGRPQHF. DNA for the CDR3: TGTGCCAGTAGTATTGGGGGGAGACCCCAGCATTTT.

This sequence joins TRBV19 and TRBJ2-7; 11 positions match TRBD2. CDR1 is LNHDA and CDR2 is SQIVND in the germline V gene (reference sequence). V gave up 5 bases and J gave up 3 bases; unmatched junction bases: 9. The CDR3 covers 16 residues. The CDR3 protein is CASSPSGGSPYYEQYF. Written as DNA, the CDR3 is TGTGCCAGTAGTCCTAGCGGGGGGTCCCCCTACTACGAGCAGTACTTC. The full variable domain, rest sourced from reference TRBV19 and TRBJ2-7, is DGGITQSPKYLFRKEGQNVTLSCEQNLNHDAMYWYRQDPGQGLRLIYYSQIVNDFQKGDIAEGYSVSREKKESFPLTVTSAQKNPTAFYLCASSPSGGSPYYEQYFGPGTRLTVT.

This clone was counted only a few times. The chain joins TRBV5-1 to TRBJ2-3, with D possibly TRBD2 on 6 matching bases. Germline V gene data show CDR1 as SGHRS and CDR2 as YFSETQ. Between the trimmed V and J ends, which lost 3 bases and 0 bases, there was a span of 14 bases. CDR3 length: 16 residues. The CDR3 loop is CASSSGVRSSTDTQYF. The CDR3 DNA sequence: TGCGCCAGCAGCTCGGGAGTTCGGTCTAGCACAGATACGCAGTATTTT.

This chain joins TRBV3-1 (or the pseudogene TRBV3-2) and TRBJ2-1; 7 bases agree with TRBD2. Germline V gives CDR1 LGHDT, CDR2 YNNKEL (reference sequence). V gave up 3 bases and J gave up 4 bases; unmatched junction bases: 6. The CDR3 consists of 15 residues. Written as DNA, the CDR3 is TGTGCCAGCAGCCAGTTCGCGGGGGAATACAATGAGCAGTTCTTC. Its protein is CASSQFAGEYNEQFF.

The V and J genes are TRBV7-3 and TRBJ2-5; 10 bases are a match to TRBD2. The V gene's germline CDR1 is SGHTA and CDR2 FQGTGA. V was clipped by 5 bases and J by 1 base; unmatched bases: 7. This CDR3 is 16 amino acids long. CDR3 region: CASSPTSGDLQETQYF. The CDR3 DNA reads TGTGCCAGCAGCCCCACTAGCGGGGACCTCCAAGAGACCCAGTACTTC.

The J gene is TRBJ2-2, the V gene TRBV27; TRBD1 matches 9 bases. The V gene's germline CDR1 is MNHEY and CDR2 SMNVEV (reference sequence). The CDR3 spans 17 residues. After removal of 6 bases from V and 6 bases from J, the junction contained 14 bases not matched to a gene. As DNA, the CDR3 is TGTGCCAGCAGGAACACCGGGACAGGGATCCCCCCCGGGGAGCTGTTTTTT. Translating gives CASRNTGTGIPPGELFF.

The rearrangement links TRBV14 to TRBJ1-1; 7 bases line up with TRBD1. V lost 3 bases to trimming and J lost 0 bases; unmatched junction nucleotides: 1. This CDR3 region has 14 residues. The germline V gene encodes CDR1 SGHDN and CDR2 FVKESK. The CDR3 DNA sequence: TGTGCCAGCAGCCAGGGACAGTTGAACACTGAAGCTTTCTTT. Its translation: CASSQGQLNTEAFF.

J is TRBJ2-3 and V is TRBV27; 8 bases map to TRBD2. V gave up 3 bases and J gave up 3 bases; unmatched junction bases: 5. The CDR3 sequence is 15 residues long. Germline V gene data show CDR1 as MNHEY and CDR2 as SMNVEV (reference sequence). For the CDR3, the DNA is TGTGCCAGCAGTTTTACGGGGGGGGCGACAGATACGCAGTATTTT. It yields the protein CASSFTGGATDTQYF.

The V and J genes are TRBV6-2 or TRBV6-3 and TRBJ1-2, with 9 bases lining up with TRBD1. The CDR3 sequence is 13 residues long. V lost 6 bases, J lost 8 bases, and 7 bases stayed unmatched. Germline loops: CDR1 MNHEY, CDR2 SVGEGT. The CDR3 loop is CASSRTGEVGYTF. In DNA form, the CDR3 reads TGTGCCAGCAGCCGGACAGGGGAGGTCGGCTACACCTTC.

The chain recombines TRBV6-6 with TRBJ1-2; no definite D call. The CDR3 is 18 amino acids. Germline CDR1 reads MNHNY; CDR2 reads SVGAGI (reference sequence). V lost 5 bases to trimming and J lost 3 bases, with 25 bases between them. CDR3 residues: CASSLMYSRAAGDYGYTF. For the CDR3, the DNA is TGTGCCAGCAGTCTAATGTATAGTAGAGCAGCCGGAGACTATGGCTACACCTTC.

The chain employs TRBV6-6 and TRBJ1-1, with unresolved D. V was shortened by 5 bases and J by 1 base, with 8 bases between the two germline ends. Germline CDR1 MNHNY, CDR2 SVGAGI (reference sequence). The CDR3 runs 13 residues. The CDR3 DNA sequence: TGTGCCAGCAGTCCCCCCGGGAACACTGAAGCTTTCTTT. The encoded protein is CASSPPGNTEAFF.

This clone was detected only a few times. CDR3 protein: CASSPEGQSSYNEQFF. CDR3 DNA: TGCGCCAGCAGCCCAGAGGGACAGAGCTCCTACAATGAGCAGTTCTTC. This chain connects TRBV5-1 to TRBJ2-1; 7 bases are a match to TRBD1. After removal of 4 bases from V and 0 bases from J, the junction contained 7 bases not matched to a gene. This CDR3 contains 16 residues. The germline V gene encodes CDR1 SGHRS and CDR2 YFSETQ.

V usage is TRBV6-5 and J usage is TRBJ1-2; 9 bases agree with TRBD1. The J segment lost 13 bases and the V segment lost 5 bases, leaving 5 bases of the junction unmatched. The V gene's germline CDR1 is MNHEY and CDR2 SVGAGI. This CDR3 is built from 11 residues. The CDR3 spells CASSPGQGFTF. The CDR3 coding sequence is TGTGCCAGCAGTCCGGGACAGGGATTCACCTTC.

The chain links TRBV11-2 to TRBJ1-1; D gene unclear. Germline CDR1 SGHAT, CDR2 FQNNGV. V lost 3 bases to trimming and J lost 1 base, with 12 bases between them. This CDR3 is 15 amino acids long. CDR3 residues: CASSFSIRENTEAFF. The CDR3 DNA follows: TGTGCCAGCAGCTTCAGCATCCGGGAGAACACTGAAGCTTTCTTT.

The chain employs TRBV11-2 and TRBJ2-3; D perhaps matches TRBD1 (6 bases). V was pared by 1 base and J by 7 bases, with 24 bases between. This CDR3 contains 18 residues. Germline V gives CDR1 SGHAT, CDR2 FQNNGV. This CDR3 reads CASSLVPLTRGAPYTQYF. CDR3 coding DNA: TGTGCCAGCAGCTTAGTCCCACTTACCAGGGGCGCCCCGTATACGCAGTATTTT.